The T cell receptor (beta chain) described here comes from a study of T cell clonality in common variable immunodeficiency. This CDR3 is 16 amino acids long. CDR1 and CDR2 from the germline V gene are SGHRS and YFSETQ. The V gene end was trimmed by 4 bases and the J gene end by 9 bases; junction bases not matched to a gene: 11. This clone has at least ten counts. The sequenced fragment ends 3 residues before the CDR3 boundary, so the rest is inferred from the germline J gene. TCRdb keeps only in-frame clones here, not all; method: immunoSEQ multiplex PCR. The repertoire has roughly 79,000 clones, none seen only once; the ten largest take 0.65% to 0.8%.

The TCR comes from a person aged 18 to 75 in good health. Source material: peripheral blood mononuclear cells. The genes are TRBV5-1 and TRBJ2-1; TRBD2 matches at 12 bases. CDR3 DNA, as far as it was read: TGCGCCAGCAGCCCCGGGACTAGCGGGTACTCTGGTGAG. Translation: CASSPGTSGYSGE. The complete CDR3 sequence is CASSPGTSGYSGEQFF.